This TCR beta chain emerged from a study of cytomegalovirus exposure and HLA in healthy donors (dated by TCRdb to 2015 to 2018). Context from the whole study: An earlier analysis of under 600 of the donors reported 250 to 300 Gb of sequence data and 100 million to 140 million unique TCR beta sequences from approximately 180 million T cells. About 280 gigabases of sequencing data and approximately 91 million unique TCR sequences made up an early release that covered 500 to 650 HLA-typed donors. Of the roughly 390 genotyped donors, around 81% fell in the genetic ancestry cluster associated with self-reported Caucasian donors. The study aimed to test whether signatures of past pathogen exposure could be identified by cataloging public T cell receptors. The study used immunosequencing to profile the T cell repertoires of several hundred subjects and linked those repertoires to cytomegalovirus serostatus. Along with the approximately 620-subject first cohort, a separate validation cohort of approximately 110 different subjects was used. High-throughput TCR immunosequencing, statistical association of individual TCRs with disease status, and machine learning were combined to predict cytomegalovirus infection status. A later analysis re-examined previously published TCR beta repertoires from just over 650 donors and added high-resolution HLA genotyping to investigate patterns of TCR occurrence. The later analysis used no new phenotypic data to find candidate immune exposures, relying instead on TCR beta sequences and their occurrence across donors. An earlier analysis of several hundred of the donors applied high-throughput TCR beta sequencing to assess whether each TCR beta V gene segment acted as functional or pseudogenic. Alongside the repertoire data, information on donor age, sex, ethnicity and CMV serostatus was compiled. Genome-wide SNP genotypes for about three fifths of the roughly 670 donors were used in a later genetic analysis, which treated that subset as a discovery cohort. Every repertoire in the discovery cohort had been generated on one and the same sequencing platform. HLA typing included class I and class II loci at four-digit resolution. The number of typed donors differed by locus: roughly 620-640 for A, B, C, DRB1 and DQB1; 500 to 550 for DQA1; fewer than 610 for DPA1; and around 490 for DPB1. Four to six DR-DQ haplotypes were handled as single units for association and clustering, since linkage in the cohort was strong. Among some 400 genotyped donors of the cohort, an average of roughly 230,000 unique TCR beta nucleotide sequences was sequenced per donor, of which about 19% were non-productive.

The cohort consisted of hundreds of healthy bone marrow donors. All cohort members were sampled while nominally healthy, although unrecorded immune exposures were likely present. The donor tested CMV seropositive and was one of the 289 seropositive cohort members. Every donor gave a peripheral blood sample, and the peripheral blood mononuclear cells from that sample were used for TCR beta sequencing. Genomic DNA extraction from the blood cell samples was performed with the Qiagen DNeasy Blood Extraction Kit. Trimming at the junction amounts to 5 bases on V and 7 bases on J, and the germline ends lie 12 bases apart. CDR1 and CDR2, per the germline V gene, are MNHEY and SVGAGI. Measured from the cysteine to the phenylalanine, the CDR3 is 13 residues long. The entry retains the CDR3 DNA only, 39 bases that are in frame from base 1. The research as a whole found: Because HLA typing was unavailable for some donors at each locus, only the typed subset was used in association tests. Compared with equally common non-associated chains, HLA-associated TCR beta chains in a later analysis were more clonally expanded and had lower generation probabilities. A later analysis reported that several top co-occurrence clusters appeared linked to parvovirus B19, influenza, CMV and Epstein-Barr virus. A further reported finding was that TCR beta sequences accurately predicted the HLA-A and HLA-B alleles for most subjects in the first cohort. Only TCR beta chains were sequenced in this cohort, and the absence of alpha or paired-chain data limited detectable features. The presence/absence analyses assumed that sequencing depth was roughly uniform across donors, and that assumption may not be true. Specific HLA alleles were associated with more than 15,000 TCR beta sequences at a false discovery rate of 0.05 in a later analysis. Because the 87-base-pair reads could not distinguish some IMGT-functional V segments, including TRBV6-2 and TRBV6-3, those segments were excluded. Linkage disequilibrium might explain the correlated functional status among segregating V segments, but an unknown experimental factor could not be ruled out. The earlier analysis of approximately 540 of the donors excluded roughly 17 rarely observed V segments, including chromosome 9 orphons, because counts were too low. In both the original and validation cohorts, the classifier was reported to diagnose cytomegalovirus status with high specificity and sensitivity. According to a later genetic analysis, donors in an Asian-associated ancestry cluster had fewer N-insertions in productive TCRs than the approximately 700-donor mean. V-gene and J-gene trimming of TCR beta chains was associated with a missense DCLRE1C variant in a later genetic analysis, and the association was replicated in an independent cohort. A group of highly shared sequence variants was considered likely to be a technical artifact of the sequencing pipeline. It was suggested by the authors that the approach could potentially be generalized to other disease states and immunological phenotypes. A total of 164 TCR beta chains were listed by the study as associated with cytomegalovirus. Across donors, most TCR sequences were observed very rarely, whereas some public TCRs were present in many individuals. According to a later analysis, most CMV-associated TCR beta chains appeared to be HLA-restricted, and the HLA associations seemed to be driven largely by CMV exposure. Broadly in line with IMGT annotations, most TCR beta V segments showed up in productive rearrangements about 90% or about 30% of the time in an earlier analysis of about 500 of the donors. A few of the identified cytomegalovirus-associated TCR beta chains were confirmed in vitro to be specific for cytomegalovirus antigens. In a later analysis, the rate of TCR association differed among HLA loci, with DRB1 alleles having the most associated TCRs and HLA-C alleles having the fewest. Assigning TCR associations to individual alleles was difficult when HLA alleles, especially DR and DQ, strongly co-occurred. The only immune exposure information available for the cohort was CMV serostatus.

Library generation was performed with the immunoSEQ multiplex PCR assay. For the multiplex PCR, a mixture combining 60 forward primers for TCR Vbeta segments and 13 reverse primers for TCR Jbeta segments was used. Amplification of the CDR3 region of rearranged TCR beta genes was performed with a multiplex PCR assay on genomic DNA. The amplified TCR beta libraries were sequenced on the Illumina HiSeq System as 87-base-pair reads. As for how the authors treated the data: In a later analysis, some 80 million unique TCR beta chains were counted across the 690 or so repertoires, and about 9.9 million of these chains were shared by at least two donors. A nearest-neighbor algorithm error-corrected the raw reads and collapsed the reads into unique sequences, merging closely related sequences to remove PCR and sequencing errors. CDR3 sequences were aligned to IMGT reference sequences to assign V, D and J gene segments. For a sequence to be retained, at least a six-nucleotide match to both a V gene segment and a J gene segment was required. A rearrangement counted as productive if the CDR3 had no stop codons and remained in frame with V and J, and every other rearrangement counted as non-productive. CDR3 was defined according to IMGT convention as the region running from the second conserved V-encoded cysteine to the conserved J-encoded phenylalanine. Sequences without an unambiguous match to a single V gene segment were excluded from the earlier analysis of a few hundred of the donors. An earlier analysis of fewer than 650 of the donors classified V segments as functional when productive rearrangements were above 56.7% and as segregating when the standard deviation between donors was above 5%. To diagnose cytomegalovirus status from the catalog of TCR beta chain sequences, a statistical classification framework was built. In a later analysis, V and J genes were assigned by comparing TCR nucleotide sequences against IMGT/GENE-DB human TR gene sequences. Using the TCRdist pipeline, a later analysis assigned CDR3 sequences along with most-parsimonious VDJ recombination scenarios. In a later analysis, each TCR beta chain was defined by its CDR3 amino acid sequence together with its V-gene family, and reads without a unique V-gene family were excluded. To address suspected cross-contamination and a sequencing artifact, a later analysis removed roughly 640 highly shared, low-generation-probability nucleotide sequences. For each public chain, a later analysis derived a clonal expansion index from normalized ranks of inferred template counts within each repertoire. In a later analysis, generation probabilities were computed using a VDJ recombination model fitted to out-of-frame rearrangements, and the results were checked against IGoR. In a later analysis, TCR-TCR, TCR-HLA and TCR-CMV co-occurrence was scored with hypergeometric tests, and a repertoire-size bias correction was applied to TCR pairs. To estimate false discovery rates, a later analysis permuted the HLA or CMV assignments 20 times. In a later analysis, co-occurring TCRs were grouped using DBSCAN, with TCRdist sequence similarity added in when clustering inside HLA-allele-positive subsets. For co-occurrence clustering, repertoires with fewer than 30,000 or more than 120,000 public chains were excluded, along with five or six repertoires with anomalous nucleotide sharing. This is the immuneACCESS table as TCRdb keeps it, with only in-frame sequences that have V and J called. A part of the clones is gone; compared with another copy, unresolved V genes explain less than half, and the rest is unexplained. The DNA gave D and trimming, while V, J and clone size come from that table. The sample yields over 150,000 clones; approximately 80% were counted once. 2% to 3% of the sample is in the top ten clones.

To note about this clone: Which antigen it targets is not known. No much larger clone exists at a distance of one base, and base qualities are not known.

This TCR was recovered from a woman between 35 and 50 years old in good health and CMV-seropositive. The sequencing sample was made of PBMCs. The sequence links TRBV6-5 to TRBJ1-5; the D gene is possibly TRBD1, with 5 bases matching. DNA sequence: TGTGCCAGCAGTGACAGTTATTTCCAGCCCCAGCATTTT. It translates to CASSDSYFQPQHF.